This T cell receptor (beta chain) originates from a study of blood T cell repertoires in COVID-19. Across the study: Sites in the United States, Italy and Spain provided acute and convalescent COVID-19 samples.

V was trimmed by 4 bases and J by 8 bases, leaving 17 bases between them. The CDR3 sequence is 14 residues long. Per the germline V gene, CDR1 is SGDLS and CDR2 is YYNGEE. Here immunoSEQ multiplex PCR was the method, and the copy in TCRdb shows in-frame clones only, minus some. The data show some 390,000 clones, approximately 89% seen once. The sequence was collected from a middle-aged woman with COVID-19, enrolled during active disease. The specimen was peripheral blood. The chain combines TRBV9 with TRBJ2-3, with D tentatively TRBD1 (5 bases). CDR3 amino acids: CASSSRVNLPTQYF. The CDR3 coding sequence is TGTGCCAGCAGCTCCAGGGTGAATCTCCCTACGCAGTATTTT.